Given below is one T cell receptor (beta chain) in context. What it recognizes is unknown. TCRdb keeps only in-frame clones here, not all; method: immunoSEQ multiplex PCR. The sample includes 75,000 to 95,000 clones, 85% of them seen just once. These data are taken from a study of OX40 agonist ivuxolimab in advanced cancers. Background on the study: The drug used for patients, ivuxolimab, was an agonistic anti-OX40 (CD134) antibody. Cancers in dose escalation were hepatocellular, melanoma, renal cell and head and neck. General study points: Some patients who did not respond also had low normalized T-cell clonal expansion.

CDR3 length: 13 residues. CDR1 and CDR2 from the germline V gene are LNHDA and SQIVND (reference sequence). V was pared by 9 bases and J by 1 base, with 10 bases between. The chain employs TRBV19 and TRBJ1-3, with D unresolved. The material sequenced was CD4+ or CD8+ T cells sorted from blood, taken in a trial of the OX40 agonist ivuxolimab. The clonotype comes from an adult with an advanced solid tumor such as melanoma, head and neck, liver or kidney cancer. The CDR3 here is CASSWGSGNTIYF. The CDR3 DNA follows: TGTGCCAGCAGCTGGGGTTCTGGAAACACCATATATTTT.